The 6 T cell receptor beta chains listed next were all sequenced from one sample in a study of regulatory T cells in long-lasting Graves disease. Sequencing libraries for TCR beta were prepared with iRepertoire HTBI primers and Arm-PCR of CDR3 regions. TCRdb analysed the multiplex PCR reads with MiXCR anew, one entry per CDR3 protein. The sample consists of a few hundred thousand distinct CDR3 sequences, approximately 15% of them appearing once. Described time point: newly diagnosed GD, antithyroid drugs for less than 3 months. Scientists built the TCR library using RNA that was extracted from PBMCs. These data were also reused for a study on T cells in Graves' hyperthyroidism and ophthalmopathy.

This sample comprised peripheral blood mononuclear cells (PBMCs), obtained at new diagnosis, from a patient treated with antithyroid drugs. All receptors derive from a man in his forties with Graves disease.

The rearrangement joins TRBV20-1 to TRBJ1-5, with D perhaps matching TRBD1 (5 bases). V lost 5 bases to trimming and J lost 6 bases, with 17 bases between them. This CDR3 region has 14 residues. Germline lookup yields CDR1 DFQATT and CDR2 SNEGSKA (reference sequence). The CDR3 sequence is CSACSGVAAQPQHF. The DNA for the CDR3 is TGCAGTGCTTGCTCGGGGGTGGCGGCTCAGCCCCAGCATTTT.

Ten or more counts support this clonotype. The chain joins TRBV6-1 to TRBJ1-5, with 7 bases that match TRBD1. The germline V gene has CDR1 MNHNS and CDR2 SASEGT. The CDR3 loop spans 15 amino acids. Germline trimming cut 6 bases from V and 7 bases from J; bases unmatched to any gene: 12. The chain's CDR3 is CASRQNRGSGQPQHF. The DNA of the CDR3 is TGTGCCAGCAGACAGAACAGGGGCTCAGGGCAGCCCCAGCATTTT.

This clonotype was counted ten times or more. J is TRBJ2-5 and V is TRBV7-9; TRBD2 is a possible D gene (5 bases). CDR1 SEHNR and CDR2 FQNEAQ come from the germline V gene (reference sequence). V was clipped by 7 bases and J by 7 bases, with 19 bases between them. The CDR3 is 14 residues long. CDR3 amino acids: CASTEPGYDGTQYF. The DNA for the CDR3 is TGTGCCAGCACAGAGCCGGGGTACGACGGGACCCAGTACTTC.

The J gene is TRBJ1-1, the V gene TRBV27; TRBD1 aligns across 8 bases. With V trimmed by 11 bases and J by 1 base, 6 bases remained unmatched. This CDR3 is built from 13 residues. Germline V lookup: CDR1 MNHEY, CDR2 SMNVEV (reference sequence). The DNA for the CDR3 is TGTGCCCGTCCTACAGGGGGGAACACTGAAGCTTTCTTT. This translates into CARPTGGNTEAFF.

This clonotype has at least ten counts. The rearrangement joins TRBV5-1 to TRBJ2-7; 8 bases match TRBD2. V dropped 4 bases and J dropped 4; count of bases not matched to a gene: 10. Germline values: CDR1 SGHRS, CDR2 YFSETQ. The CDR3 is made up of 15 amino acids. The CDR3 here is CASSRGGTLGYEQYF. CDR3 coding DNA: TGCGCCAGCAGCCGGGGGGGTACCCTCGGATACGAGCAGTACTTC.

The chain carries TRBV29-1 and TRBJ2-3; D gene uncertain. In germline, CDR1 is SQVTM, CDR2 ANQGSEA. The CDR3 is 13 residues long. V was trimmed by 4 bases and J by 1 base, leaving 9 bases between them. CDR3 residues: CSVVAHRTDTQYF. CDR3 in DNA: TGCAGCGTTGTGGCACACCGCACAGATACGCAGTATTTT.